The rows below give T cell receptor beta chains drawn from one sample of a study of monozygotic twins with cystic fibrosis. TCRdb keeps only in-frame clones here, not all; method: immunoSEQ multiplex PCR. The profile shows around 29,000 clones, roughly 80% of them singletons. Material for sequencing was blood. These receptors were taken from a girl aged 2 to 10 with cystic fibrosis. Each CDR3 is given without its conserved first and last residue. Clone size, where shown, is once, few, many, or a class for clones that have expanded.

CDR3aa: AWSRPRPGGGETQY
v_gene: TRBV30
abundance: -
j_gene: TRBJ2-5
len: 14

CDR3aa: ASTPLLGAETQY
v_gene: TRBV19
abundance: -
j_gene: TRBJ2-5
len: 12

CDR3aa: ASSETGEYGYT
v_gene: TRBV2
abundance: few
j_gene: TRBJ1-2
len: 11

CDR3aa: ASSLLGTAEQY
v_gene: TRBV5-4
abundance: -
j_gene: TRBJ2-7
len: 11

CDR3aa: ASSFQGTNTGELF
v_gene: TRBV5-1
abundance: -
j_gene: TRBJ2-2
len: 13

CDR3aa: ASSGSSGSVNEQF
v_gene: TRBV6-4
abundance: -
j_gene: TRBJ2-1
len: 13

CDR3aa: SARAGTEAF
v_gene: TRBV20-1
abundance: -
j_gene: TRBJ1-1
len: 9

CDR3aa: ASSIGPLREGVTDTQY
v_gene: TRBV19
abundance: -
j_gene: TRBJ2-3
len: 16

CDR3aa: ASSPKNTEAF
v_gene: TRBV7-9
abundance: -
j_gene: TRBJ1-1
len: 10

CDR3aa: ASSEIWATDTQY
v_gene: TRBV6-1
abundance: -
j_gene: TRBJ2-3
len: 12

CDR3aa: ASSQRLAGGQSSYEQY
v_gene: TRBV14
abundance: -
j_gene: TRBJ2-7
len: 16

CDR3aa: ASSFGKETEAF
v_gene: TRBV5-1
abundance: -
j_gene: TRBJ1-1
len: 11

CDR3aa: ASSSWTGRAPYEQY
v_gene: TRBV11-2
abundance: -
j_gene: TRBJ2-7
len: 14

CDR3aa: ASSLEDLNTEAF
v_gene: TRBV5-1
abundance: -
j_gene: TRBJ1-1
len: 12

CDR3aa: ASSGPASQLNTEAF
v_gene: TRBV9
abundance: -
j_gene: TRBJ1-1
len: 14

CDR3aa: ASSYLDRGGEQY
v_gene: TRBV6-6
abundance: -
j_gene: TRBJ2-7
len: 12

CDR3aa: ASSLNQRYSTDTQY
v_gene: TRBV7-9
abundance: -
j_gene: TRBJ2-3
len: 14

CDR3aa: ASSFPGKGLPDGYT
v_gene: TRBV7-9
abundance: -
j_gene: TRBJ1-2
len: 14

CDR3aa: ASSIVGPQANYGYT
v_gene: TRBV19
abundance: few
j_gene: TRBJ1-2
len: 14

CDR3aa: ASSPFDSGDGYT
v_gene: TRBV4-1
abundance: -
j_gene: TRBJ1-2
len: 12

CDR3aa: ASSVGTSSLYEQY
v_gene: TRBV9
abundance: -
j_gene: TRBJ2-7
len: 13

CDR3aa: AWSVLVTDTQY
v_gene: TRBV30
abundance: -
j_gene: TRBJ2-3
len: 11

CDR3aa: ASSEIGSQPQH
v_gene: TRBV6-1
abundance: -
j_gene: TRBJ1-5
len: 11

CDR3aa: ASSIVRVGEKLF
v_gene: TRBV19
abundance: -
j_gene: TRBJ1-4
len: 12

CDR3aa: ASSLGRVYEQY
v_gene: TRBV28
abundance: -
j_gene: TRBJ2-7
len: 11

CDR3aa: ASSLLSGQVFLSGTGELF
v_gene: TRBV28
abundance: -
j_gene: TRBJ2-2
len: 18

CDR3aa: ASSAWTANYEQY
v_gene: TRBV2
abundance: -
j_gene: TRBJ2-7
len: 12

CDR3aa: ASSFGSPLH
v_gene: TRBV28
abundance: -
j_gene: TRBJ1-6
len: 9

CDR3aa: ASSTRDREIYNEQF
v_gene: TRBV19
abundance: -
j_gene: TRBJ2-1
len: 14

CDR3aa: AWSSQGTYEQY
v_gene: TRBV30
abundance: -
j_gene: TRBJ2-7
len: 11

CDR3aa: SVKGKAGGDTDTQY
v_gene: TRBV29-1
abundance: -
j_gene: TRBJ2-3
len: 14

CDR3aa: ASSVGGDEQF
v_gene: TRBV9
abundance: -
j_gene: TRBJ2-1
len: 10

CDR3aa: AWKTSGIDTQY
v_gene: TRBV30
abundance: once
j_gene: TRBJ2-3
len: 11

CDR3aa: ASSQDRGPNYGYT
v_gene: TRBV14
abundance: -
j_gene: TRBJ1-2
len: 13